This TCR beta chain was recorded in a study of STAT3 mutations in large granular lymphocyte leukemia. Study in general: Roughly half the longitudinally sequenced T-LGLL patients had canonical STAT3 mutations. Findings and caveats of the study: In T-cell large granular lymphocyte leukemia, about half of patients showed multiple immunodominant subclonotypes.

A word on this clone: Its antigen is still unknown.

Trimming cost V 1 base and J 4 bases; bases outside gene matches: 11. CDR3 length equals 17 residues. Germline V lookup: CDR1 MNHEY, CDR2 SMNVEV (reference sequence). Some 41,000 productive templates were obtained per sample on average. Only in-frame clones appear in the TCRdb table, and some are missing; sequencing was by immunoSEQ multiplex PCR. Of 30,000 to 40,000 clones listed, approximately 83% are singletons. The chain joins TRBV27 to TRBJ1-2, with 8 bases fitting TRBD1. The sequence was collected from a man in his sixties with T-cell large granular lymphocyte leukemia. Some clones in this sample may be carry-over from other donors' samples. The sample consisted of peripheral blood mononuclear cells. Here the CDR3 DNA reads TGTGCCAGCAGTTTATGGGGTAAGGGACAGGACTCCTATGGCTACACCTTC. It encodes CASSLWGKGQDSYGYTF.